This T cell receptor beta chain emerged from a study of cytomegalovirus exposure and HLA in healthy donors. The study, taken as a whole, reports: It was 150 to 200 TCR beta chains that were listed as cytomegalovirus-associated.

Use of 60 Vbeta and 13 Jbeta primers characterized the PCR. TCRdb keeps only in-frame clones here, not all; method: immunoSEQ multiplex PCR. Here the sample spans approximately 77,000 clones, around 75% being singletons. This clone has a single count. Antigen: not known. Sample: PBMCs. The clonotype comes from a woman aged 40 to 55 in good health and CMV-seronegative.

DNA of the CDR3: TGTGCCAGCAGCCAATGGACAGGGAACAATGAGCAGTTCTTC. Protein: CASSQWTGNNEQFF. V is TRBV14 and J is TRBJ2-1; 8 bases are a match to TRBD1. Trimming cost V 2 bases and J 5 bases; bases outside gene matches: 2. This CDR3 has 14 amino acids. The germline CDR1 and CDR2 sequences are SGHDN and FVKESK.